Below, 19 T cell receptor beta chains from the same sample are listed, as sequenced in a study of radiation and T cells in renal cell carcinoma (dated by TCRdb to about 2020). Library preparation used the immunoSEQ multiplex PCR assay. TCRdb re-hosts the immuneACCESS table, in-frame sequences only. Its copies lack some clones; in the studies checked, an unresolved V gene accounts for under half of them, and the cause for the rest is not known. The sample table shows just over 95,000 clones, and 65% to 90% are seen once. Of the sample, roughly 7.6% falls within the top ten clones. This specimen's time point label, interpreted: blood 4 weeks post-SBRT, at nephrectomy. The sample's treatment or condition label is to be understood as: 15 Gy SBRT to primary tumor, nephrectomy 4 weeks later. This material consisted of blood, taken from a patient whose treatment included radiotherapy and nephrectomy. The source is a man aged 55 to 70 with renal cell carcinoma.

The rearrangement uses TRBV27 and TRBJ2-7; 16 bases line up with TRBD2. From germline, CDR1 is MNHEY and CDR2 SMNVEV (reference sequence). The ends lost 8 bases at V and 0 bases at J; junction bases unmatched: 7. CDR3 length: 17 amino acids. For the CDR3, the DNA is TGTGCCAGCGTAGGGACTAGCGGGAGGGCCGGCTCCTACGAGCAGTACTTC. Its protein product is CASVGTSGRAGSYEQYF.

The chain joins TRBV2 to TRBJ2-2; D remains unclear. Trimming cost V 3 bases and J 1 base, with 6 bases left between them. The CDR3 sequence is 14 residues long. From germline, CDR1 is SNHLY and CDR2 FYNNEI. The CDR3 DNA reads TGTGCCAGCAGTGAGCAGATGAACACCGGGGAGCTGTTTTTT. This codes for CASSEQMNTGELFF.

This clone was seen a handful of times. The chain uses TRBV6-1 and TRBJ2-1; the match to TRBD2 covers 9 bases. The CDR3 covers 15 residues. Per germline, CDR1 MNHNS and CDR2 SASEGT. The J segment lost 7 bases and the V segment lost 1 base, leaving 5 bases of the junction unmatched. The CDR3 region is CASSEVAGAWNEQFF. Here the CDR3 DNA reads TGTGCCAGCAGTGAAGTAGCGGGAGCATGGAATGAGCAGTTCTTC.

The chain links TRBV5-6 to TRBJ1-2; D is unclear. Germline V gene sequence: CDR1 SGHDT, CDR2 YYEEEE. Trimming took 4 bases from V and 5 from J, leaving 12 bases between them. This CDR3 region has 13 residues. In DNA form, the CDR3 reads TGTGCCAGCAGCGAAGGTAGGGAGTATGGCTACACCTTC. Its translation is CASSEGREYGYTF. The whole variable domain, filled in from reference TRBV5-6 and TRBJ1-2, reads DAGVTQSPTHLIKTRGQQVTLRCSPKSGHDTVSWYQQALGQGPQFIFQYYEEEERQRGNFPDRFSGHQFPNYSSELNVNALLLGDSALYLCASSEGREYGYTFGSGTRLTVV.

V and J are TRBV5-1 and TRBJ2-2, with no clear D. This CDR3 comprises 14 residues. V was clipped by 2 bases and J by 0 bases, with 5 bases between them. Looked up from germline, CDR1 is SGHRS and CDR2 is YFSETQ. CDR3 DNA sequence: TGCGCCAGCAGCTTTACGGCGAACACCGGGGAGCTGTTTTTT. Its protein is CASSFTANTGELFF.

The J gene is TRBJ1-2, the V gene TRBV5-1; D remains unclear. V was clipped by 0 bases and J by 6 bases, with 9 bases between them. The CDR3 has 13 residues. Germline V gene lookup returns CDR1 SGHRS and CDR2 YFSETQ. The CDR3 loop reads CASSLDTTDGYTF. As DNA, the CDR3 is TGCGCCAGCAGCTTGGACACCACGGATGGCTACACCTTC.

The rearrangement links TRBV15 to TRBJ2-1, with D possibly matching TRBD1 (6 bases). Germline loops: CDR1 LNHNV, CDR2 YYDKDF (reference sequence). The CDR3 is 16 residues long. With 0 bases removed from V and 5 bases from J, the gap between germline ends came to 14 bases. In nucleotides, the CDR3 is TGTGCCACCAGCAGAGATCGGTACAGGGCGGACAATGAGCAGTTCTTC. This translates into CATSRDRYRADNEQFF.

The V gene is TRBV4-1, the J gene TRBJ2-1, with 11 bases lining up with TRBD2. J lost 0 bases, V lost 5 bases, and 6 bases had no gene match. The CDR3 covers 17 residues. Germline loops: CDR1 MGHRA, CDR2 YSYEKL. CDR3 bases: TGCGCCAGCAGCTACGGGACTAGCGGCAGCTCCTACAATGAGCAGTTCTTC. It specifies CASSYGTSGSSYNEQFF.

This clone appeared once. This CDR3 is CASSKGHINTEAFF. The CDR3 coding sequence is TGTGCCAGCAGCAAGGGACACATCAACACTGAAGCTTTCTTT. This chain uses TRBV28 with TRBJ1-1, with D perhaps TRBD1 (6 bases). Germline lookup yields CDR1 MDHEN and CDR2 SYDVKM. Deletions cut 6 bases from V and 2 bases from J, with 13 bases between. This CDR3 region has 14 residues.

V gene TRBV6-1 combines with J gene TRBJ2-2; D ambiguous. The germline V gene encodes CDR1 MNHNS and CDR2 SASEGT. CDR3 size: 18 residues. The germline V and J ends were trimmed by 2 bases and 0 bases, with 16 bases remaining between them. The CDR3 loop reads CASSESIWSRSNTGELFF. CDR3 sequence (DNA): TGTGCCAGCAGTGAAAGCATCTGGTCGCGATCGAACACCGGGGAGCTGTTTTTT.

The rearrangement uses TRBV9 and TRBJ2-1; D gene ambiguous. V was pared by 0 bases and J by 4 bases, with 8 bases between. This CDR3 is built from 14 residues. CDR1 and CDR2 (germline): SGDLS, YYNGEE. In DNA, the CDR3 is TGTGCCAGCAGCGTAGGAGGAGCTTACAATGAGCAGTTCTTC. As protein: CASSVGGAYNEQFF.

V is TRBV6-5 and J is TRBJ2-2, with D possibly being TRBD2 (6 bases). Germline CDR1 is MNHEY and CDR2 is SVGAGI. V lost 6 bases, J lost 6 bases, and 14 bases lay in between. The CDR3 has 14 amino acids. CDR3 sequence reads: CASSPGGFAGELFF. In DNA, the CDR3 is TGTGCCAGCAGCCCCGGGGGATTTGCCGGGGAGCTGTTTTTT.

J is TRBJ1-5 and V is TRBV28; 7 bases agree with TRBD1. Germline V lookup: CDR1 MDHEN, CDR2 SYDVKM. V trimming: 4 bases; J trimming: 6 bases; junction bases outside the gene matches: 12. The CDR3 contains 16 residues. The CDR3 region has the DNA TGTGCCAGCAGTTCAGCACGACAGGGAGGGGGTCAGCCCCAGCATTTT. Amino acid sequence: CASSSARQGGGQPQHF.

This chain uses TRBV5-1 with TRBJ2-2; D is possibly TRBD2 (6 bases). Trimming took off 0 bases at V and 7 bases at J, with 10 bases between the two ends. Germline-derived CDR1 and CDR2 are SGHRS and YFSETQ. There are 14 residues in the CDR3. CDR3 nucleotides: TGCGCCAGCAGCTTGGAAGCGGGCATCGGGGAGCTGTTTTTT. The encoded protein is CASSLEAGIGELFF.

The gene calls are TRBV28 and TRBJ1-3; a possible D gene is TRBD1 (5 bases). Germline V gene data show CDR1 as MDHEN and CDR2 as SYDVKM. The CDR3 has 14 amino acids. V was trimmed by 2 bases and J by 2 bases, leaving 7 bases between them. For the CDR3, the DNA is TGTGCCAGCAGTTTAAGCAGGGCTGGAAACACCATATATTTT. This codes for CASSLSRAGNTIYF.

The genes are TRBV29-1 and TRBJ1-5, with D unresolved. The CDR3 totals 13 residues. V lost 5 bases and J lost 3, with 11 bases in between. Per germline, CDR1 SQVTM and CDR2 ANQGSEA. The CDR3 is CSVSPNNNQPQHF. The DNA for the CDR3 is TGCAGCGTTTCCCCAAATAACAATCAGCCCCAGCATTTT.

The CDR3 coding sequence is TGTGCCAGTAGTACACGCGGCCGTGGGGAGACCCAGTACTTC. Residues: CASSTRGRGETQYF. The rearrangement links TRBV19 to TRBJ2-5, with no clear D. Looked up from germline, CDR1 is LNHDA and CDR2 is SQIVND (reference sequence). The V and J ends lost 4 bases and 5 bases respectively, with 14 bases between them. The length of the CDR3 is 14 residues.

CDR3 in amino acids: CASSARRESEQFF. The DNA of the CDR3 is TGTGCCAGCAGTGCCCGTAGGGAAAGCGAGCAGTTCTTC. The chain combines TRBV2 with TRBJ2-1, with D hard to call. CDR1 is SNHLY and CDR2 is FYNNEI in the germline V gene. This CDR3 comprises 13 residues. The V gene lost 4 bases and the J gene lost 10 bases, with 14 bases spanning the gap.

The chain employs TRBV18 and TRBJ2-7; D unresolved. The CDR3 consists of 16 residues. Germline CDR1 is KGHSH and CDR2 is LQKENI. Between the trimmed V and J ends, which lost 3 bases and 0 bases, there was a span of 15 bases. DNA for the CDR3: TGTGCCAGCTCACCTCTAATACTCCAGAGCTCCTACGAGCAGTACTTC. It codes for CASSPLILQSSYEQYF.